A single sample is the source of the 23 T cell receptor beta chains below, sequenced in a study of T cells in Graves' hyperthyroidism and ophthalmopathy. The investigators amplified TCR beta CDR3 regions from RNA transcripts. Researchers ran a first-round RT-PCR on the TCR CDR3 using the HTBI primer set. TCRdb used MiXCR to reprocess the multiplex PCR reads, holding one entry per CDR3 protein. In the table there are 300,000 to 450,000 distinct CDR3 sequences, approximately 14% of which are singletons. Sequences were obtained from blood. The receptors were gathered from a woman in her 30s with Graves' ophthalmopathy.

Many counts were recorded for this clonotype. V gene TRBV20-1 combines with J gene TRBJ1-1; no reliable D call. The germline V gene encodes CDR1 DFQATT and CDR2 SNEGSKA (reference sequence). Trimming removed 6 bases from V and 2 bases from J, with 16 bases in between. The CDR3 sequence is 14 residues long. The CDR3 sequence is CSARRSAGNTEAFF. The DNA for the CDR3 is TGCAGTGCCCGCCGAAGCGCGGGAAACACTGAAGCTTTCTTT.

In its sample, this clonotype was seen many times. This chain connects TRBV12-3 or TRBV12-4 to TRBJ1-1; D is undetermined. Trimming removed 5 bases at V and 3 bases at J, with 19 bases between. CDR3 length equals 16 residues. The CDR3 reads CASSPRTAWGDTEAFF. Here the CDR3 DNA reads TGTGCCAGCAGTCCCCGCACCGCCTGGGGTGACACTGAAGCTTTCTTT.

This clonotype was found many times. The CDR3 loop reads CASSANRRGENYGYTF. DNA for the CDR3: TGTGCCAGTAGTGCCAACCGAAGGGGCGAGAACTATGGCTACACCTTC. The chain carries TRBV19 and TRBJ1-2; weak D call: TRBD1 (5 bases). Trimming left V 5 bases short and J 2 bases short, with 18 bases between. CDR3 length: 16 residues. Per germline, CDR1 LNHDA and CDR2 SQIVND (reference sequence). The full variable domain, in which reference TRBV19 and TRBJ1-2 provide the parts outside the CDR3, is DGGITQSPKYLFRKEGQNVTLSCEQNLNHDAMYWYRQDPGQGLRLIYYSQIVNDFQKGDIAEGYSVSREKKESFPLTVTSAQKNPTAFYLCASSANRRGENYGYTFGSGTRLTVV.

In this sample, this clonotype turned up many times. The chain links TRBV6-1 to TRBJ2-1; D is possibly TRBD1 (6 bases). The germline gives CDR1 MNHNS, CDR2 SASEGT. The germline V and J ends were trimmed by 6 bases and 4 bases, with 19 bases remaining between them. The CDR3 totals 16 residues. CDR3 coding DNA: TGTGCCAGCAGGACTACGACAGGCAACTTTTACAATGAGCAGTTCTTC. This translates into CASRTTTGNFYNEQFF.

V and J are TRBV4-1 and TRBJ2-1, with D unresolved. There are 15 residues in the CDR3. V dropped 2 bases and J dropped 4 bases, with 12 bases sitting between them. Germline V gene lookup returns CDR1 MGHRA and CDR2 YSYEKL. CDR3 amino acids: CASSQKGSVYNEQFF. The CDR3 DNA is TGCGCCAGCAGCCAAAAGGGCTCGGTATACAATGAGCAGTTCTTC.

There are a few counts of this clonotype. J is TRBJ2-2 and V is TRBV7-9; the D call may be TRBD1 or TRBD2 (5 bases each). Germline assignment: CDR1 SEHNR and CDR2 FQNEAQ (reference sequence). V was cut by 5 bases and J by 6 bases, with 28 bases left in between. CDR3 length: 19 amino acids. In nucleotides, the CDR3 is TGTGCCAGCAGCCCCCGGGACGTAACCCTTCGAGGATCGGCCGGGGAGCTGTTTTTT. Amino acid sequence: CASSPRDVTLRGSAGELFF.

In its sample, this clonotype was seen many times. The J gene is TRBJ1-1, the V gene TRBV19, with D possibly matching TRBD1 (5 bases). Germline-derived CDR1 and CDR2 are LNHDA and SQIVND (reference sequence). V was shortened by 5 bases and J by 1 base, with 14 bases between the two germline ends. This CDR3 region has 15 residues. This chain's CDR3 is CASSPLPGGNTEAFF. The CDR3 DNA sequence: TGTGCCAGTAGTCCACTTCCCGGGGGGAACACTGAAGCTTTCTTT.

This clonotype was recorded at least ten times. The chain is built from TRBV28 and TRBJ1-1; tentatively, D is TRBD1 (6 bases). V shed 4 bases and J shed 1 base, with 10 bases lying between them. Germline loops: CDR1 MDHEN, CDR2 SYDVKM. CDR3 length equals 14 residues. The CDR3: CASSSDRPNTEAFF. CDR3 bases: TGTGCCAGCAGTTCGGACAGACCGAACACTGAAGCTTTCTTT.

This clonotype was recorded at least ten times. The chain recombines TRBV2 with TRBJ2-1, with D tentatively TRBD2 (5 bases). This CDR3 comprises 10 residues. Germline-derived CDR1 and CDR2 are SNHLY and FYNNEI. Trimming cost V 6 bases and J 9 bases, with 6 bases left between them. In DNA form, the CDR3 reads TGTGCCAGCAGGGGGAGTGAGCAGTTCTTC. It is translated as CASRGSEQFF.

This clonotype was found once. The CDR3 coding sequence is TGTGCCAGCAGGTCCCCCCCGAAAACAGATACGCAGTATTTT. As protein: CASRSPPKTDTQYF. The chain employs TRBV28 and TRBJ2-3; no clear D. Germline V gene data show CDR1 as MDHEN and CDR2 as SYDVKM. V shed 6 bases and J shed 3 bases, with 13 bases lying between them. This CDR3 has 14 amino acids.

This clonotype was seen many times. The chain joins TRBV19 to TRBJ1-1, with no clear D. The V and J ends lost 2 bases and 5 bases respectively, with 12 bases between them. Germline CDR1 LNHDA, CDR2 SQIVND (reference sequence). This CDR3 comprises 14 residues. CDR3 sequence (DNA): TGTGCCAGTAGTATAAGGCATGGACGGACTGAAGCTTTCTTT. Its protein is CASSIRHGRTEAFF.

This clonotype was observed a handful of times. V gene TRBV29-1 combines with J gene TRBJ2-5; TRBD2 matches 9 bases. Germline V lookup: CDR1 SQVTM, CDR2 ANQGSEA. This CDR3 is built from 13 residues. J lost 4 bases, V lost 8 bases, and 8 bases had no gene match. The CDR3 protein is CSFPAGGLETQYF. CDR3 nucleotides: TGCAGCTTCCCGGCGGGGGGGCTAGAGACCCAGTACTTC.

A few counts support this clonotype. V and J are TRBV27 and TRBJ2-5; perhaps D is TRBD1 or TRBD2 (6 bases each). This CDR3 is built from 16 residues. V lost 4 bases to trimming and J lost 0 bases, with 15 bases between them. Germline CDR1 MNHEY, CDR2 SMNVEV (reference sequence). The CDR3 bases are TGTGCCAGCAGTTCCCGGGGGCGCCCGTACCAAGAGACCCAGTACTTC. Translation: CASSSRGRPYQETQYF.

There are many counts of this clonotype. The CDR3 loop reads CASSLLSGGPDNEQFF. CDR3 DNA sequence: TGTGCCAGCAGCTTACTTAGCGGGGGACCTGACAATGAGCAGTTCTTC. This rearrangement joins TRBV7-3 to TRBJ2-1; 9 bases are shared with TRBD2. CDR3 length: 16 residues. CDR1 is SGHTA and CDR2 is FQGTGA in the germline V gene. V was clipped by 2 bases and J by 5 bases; unmatched bases: 7.

For this clonotype: Germline is not matched at one junction end, which may reflect a read error. The chain combines TRBV7-9 with TRBJ2-1, with 8 bases matching TRBD2. The CDR3 loop spans 15 amino acids. From germline, CDR1 is SEHNR and CDR2 FQNEAQ (reference sequence). CDR3 bases: TGTGCCAGCAGCTTCGGGGGGGTGTCCTACAATGAGCAGTCCTTC. Amino acid sequence: CASSFGGVSYNEQSF.

The chain links TRBV20-1 to TRBJ1-6, with TRBD1 matching over 8 bases. V was pared by 3 bases and J by 1 base, with 8 bases of the junction left unmatched. Germline CDR1 and CDR2: DFQATT and SNEGSKA (reference sequence). There are 17 residues in the CDR3. The CDR3, as DNA: TGCAGTGCTAGGGTGCCAGGGGGCAGGTCCTATAATTCACCCCTCCACTTT. It codes for CSARVPGGRSYNSPLHF.

This chain's CDR3 is CASSVDGGQETQYF. CDR3 sequence (DNA): TGTGCCAGCAGCGTAGACGGGGGCCAAGAGACCCAGTACTTC. The chain couples TRBV9 to TRBJ2-5; possible D gene TRBD2, 6 bases. The CDR3 has 14 residues. CDR1 is SGDLS, CDR2 YYNGEE, per germline. V lost 0 bases to trimming and J lost 1 base, with 7 bases between them.

This clonotype was counted at least ten times. The chain employs TRBV14 and TRBJ1-1, with 8 bases that match TRBD1. The CDR3 consists of 14 residues. Trimming took 3 bases from V and 3 from J; bases not matched to a gene: 3. CDR1 SGHDN and CDR2 FVKESK come from the germline V gene. For the CDR3, the DNA is TGTGCCAGCAGCCACCCGGACAGGGACACTGAAGCTTTCTTT. This translates into CASSHPDRDTEAFF.

This clonotype was recorded at least ten times. This rearrangement joins TRBV12-3 or TRBV12-4 to TRBJ2-5; TRBD1 matches at 8 bases. Trimming cost V 8 bases and J 5 bases; bases outside gene matches: 10. The CDR3 length is 14 residues. The CDR3 DNA reads TGTGCCAGCTCGTGGCAGGGGGCCGGGGAGACCCAGTACTTC. Translating it yields CASSWQGAGETQYF.

This clonotype was recorded a few times. This sequence joins TRBV27 and TRBJ1-4; a possible D gene is TRBD1 (6 bases). The CDR3 extends over 16 amino acids. CDR1 is MNHEY, CDR2 SMNVEV, per germline (reference sequence). V lost 6 bases and J 0 bases, leaving 14 bases between the germline ends. The CDR3 loop reads CASRPDRQATNEKLFF. The CDR3 DNA sequence: TGTGCCAGCAGACCGGACAGACAAGCAACTAATGAAAAACTGTTTTTT.

This clonotype appeared many times. This sequence joins TRBV20-1 and TRBJ1-6, with a tentative D call TRBD1 (5 bases). With 0 bases removed from V and 13 bases from J, the gap between germline ends came to 10 bases. This CDR3 contains 12 residues. Per the germline V gene, CDR1 is DFQATT and CDR2 is SNEGSKA (reference sequence). This CDR3 reads CSARDNQGPLHF. The CDR3 DNA sequence: TGCAGTGCTAGAGATAATCAGGGCCCCCTCCACTTT.

V gene TRBV18 combines with J gene TRBJ1-3; tentatively, D is TRBD1 (5 bases). CDR3 length: 13 residues. The V gene lost 8 bases and the J gene lost 9 bases, with 17 bases spanning the gap. Germline CDR1 KGHSH, CDR2 LQKENI. CDR3 region: CASSVASGGTIYF. The CDR3, as DNA: TGTGCCAGCAGCGTAGCTTCCGGGGGCACCATATATTTT.

This clonotype showed up many times. This chain uses TRBV28 with TRBJ2-7; maybe TRBD1 (6 bases). The V end was cut by 4 bases, the J end by 0 bases, with 10 bases between. The V gene's germline CDR1 is MDHEN and CDR2 SYDVKM. The CDR3 extends over 14 amino acids. The CDR3 protein is CASSSWTDSYEQYF. CDR3 nucleotide sequence: TGTGCCAGCAGTTCCTGGACAGACTCCTACGAGCAGTACTTC.